Below are 10 T cell receptor beta chains sequenced from a single sample in a study of memory CD4+ T cells and cytomegalovirus serostatus. The sort gate was single viable CD3+CD4+CD8-CD45RO+ cells for memory CD4+ T cells. Clones were sequenced by immunoSEQ multiplex PCR, and TCRdb holds only the in-frame ones, with some missing. The sample carries around 99,000 clones, approximately 80% recorded once. The sample consisted of memory CD4+ T cells from blood. The receptors were gathered from an adult in good health and CMV-seropositive.

The chain combines TRBV5-1 with TRBJ1-2; D is unclear. The V end lost 3 bases, the J end lost 3 bases, and 9 bases lay between the germline ends. CDR3 length equals 13 residues. Germline lookup yields CDR1 SGHRS and CDR2 YFSETQ. DNA of the CDR3: TGCGCCAGCAGCTCCGGGGTGGACTATGGCTACACCTTC. Translating it yields CASSSGVDYGYTF.

The count of this clone is one. The chain links TRBV6-1 to TRBJ2-3, with unresolved D. Trimming took 2 bases from V and 7 from J, leaving 7 bases between them. The germline V gene encodes CDR1 MNHNS and CDR2 SASEGT. This CDR3 is built from 12 residues. CDR3: CASSELDYTQYF. For the CDR3, the DNA is TGTGCCAGCAGTGAACTGGATTATACGCAGTATTTT.

This clone has only one observation. The V gene is TRBV6-5, the J gene TRBJ2-7; TRBD2 matches 7 bases. The V segment lost 5 bases and the J segment 3 bases; nucleotides outside the gene matches: 10. Germline assignment: CDR1 MNHEY and CDR2 SVGAGI. The CDR3 extends over 15 amino acids. CDR3 in amino acids: CASSPGGLSSYEQYF. CDR3 DNA sequence: TGTGCCAGCAGTCCCGGGGGACTATCGAGCTACGAGCAGTACTTC.

The CDR3 spells CASGGAAQETQYF. CDR3 nucleotides: TGTGCTAGTGGGGGGGCAGCCCAAGAGACCCAGTACTTC. V usage is TRBV12-5 and J usage is TRBJ2-5; perhaps TRBD1 as D (6 bases). This CDR3 is built from 13 residues. Trimming took off 6 bases at V and 1 base at J, with 9 bases between the two ends. CDR1 is LGHNT, CDR2 FRNRAP, per germline.

This clone has only one observation. V is TRBV2 and J is TRBJ2-3; 9 bases match TRBD1. CDR3 length equals 15 residues. The germline gives CDR1 SNHLY, CDR2 FYNNEI. J gave up 2 bases and V 1 base, and 1 base lay outside the gene matches. The CDR3 DNA is TGTGCCAGCAGTGAAGGGACAGGGGTCACAGATACGCAGTATTTT. Encoded protein: CASSEGTGVTDTQYF.

This clone occurred a few times. J is TRBJ2-2 and V is TRBV4-3, with D possibly matching TRBD2 (6 bases). Per germline, CDR1 LGHNA and CDR2 YSLEER. V lost 0 bases, J lost 6 bases, and 17 bases lay in between. This CDR3 has 17 amino acids. CDR3 protein: CASSQDIGRRASGELFF. As DNA, the CDR3 is TGCGCCAGCAGCCAAGATATCGGCAGGAGGGCATCCGGGGAGCTGTTTTTT.

This clone was detected only a few times. The chain carries TRBV15 and TRBJ2-1; perhaps TRBD1 as D (5 bases). Germline lookup yields CDR1 LNHNV and CDR2 YYDKDF (reference sequence). V was cut by 2 bases and J by 7 bases, with 15 bases left in between. This CDR3 has 15 residues. CDR3 in DNA: TGTGCCACCAGCAGACCTCCCAGGGCAGAGAATGAGCAGTTCTTC. Its protein is CATSRPPRAENEQFF.

V gene TRBV11-3 combines with J gene TRBJ2-5, with TRBD1 matching over 7 bases. The J call may be wrong; the DNA end is better matched by TRBJ2-7. CDR3 length: 13 residues. Germline CDR1 SGHNT, CDR2 YENEEA. The CDR3 coding sequence is TGTGCCAGCAGCCGCGCAGGGGGATACGAGCAGTACTTC. Translated: CASSRAGGYEQYF.

The genes are TRBV23-1 and TRBJ2-7; maybe TRBD2 (5 bases). Being an ORF, TRBV23-1 has a function that is uncertain. This CDR3 has 17 amino acids. The V gene lost 1 base and the J gene lost 3 bases, with 19 bases spanning the gap. The CDR3 sequence is CASSQWSRTVGIYEQYF. The CDR3 nucleotides read TGCGCCAGCAGTCAATGGTCCAGGACGGTCGGGATCTACGAGCAGTACTTC.

This clone was detected a few times. The CDR3 here is CASSRLSDDEQFF. The DNA of the CDR3 is TGTGCCAGCAGCCGTCTGAGTGACGATGAGCAGTTCTTC. V is TRBV28 and J is TRBJ2-1; D remains unclear. V gave up 6 bases and J gave up 8 bases, with 14 bases separating them. CDR3 length equals 13 residues. Germline-derived CDR1 and CDR2 are MDHEN and SYDVKM.